One and the same sample provided the 28 T cell receptor beta chains below, sequenced in a study of CD8 T cells in Susac syndrome. Random hexamers were used to reverse transcribe an amount of roughly 0.45 to 1 ug RNA. Each CDR3 protein gets one entry after TCRdb re-called the immunoSEQ multiplex PCR reads with MiXCR. The table has roughly 250,000 distinct CDR3 sequences, 90% to 96% seen once. The sequenced sample was CD4+ T cells from PBMCs. All receptors derive from a human donor with Susac syndrome.

The chain couples TRBV7-2 to TRBJ1-5; D gene uncertain. Trimming shortened V by 5 bases and J by 4 bases, and 9 bases separated the two germline ends. Germline V lookup: CDR1 SGHTA, CDR2 FQGNSA. This CDR3 is built from 13 residues. CDR3 bases: TGTGCCAGCAGCCTGGGAGTGAATCAGCCCCAGCATTTT. Amino acid sequence: CASSLGVNQPQHF.

This clonotype was seen just once. The V gene is TRBV27, the J gene TRBJ2-4; unclear D gene. Germline CDR1 MNHEY, CDR2 SMNVEV (reference sequence). Trimming removed 3 bases from V and 0 bases from J, with 12 bases in between. This CDR3 region has 16 residues. The CDR3, as DNA: TGTGCCAGCAGTTTTATTTCCGCAGAAGCCAAAAACATTCAGTACTTC. It encodes CASSFISAEAKNIQYF.

This chain connects TRBV30 to TRBJ2-7, with D unresolved. Deletions cut 3 bases from V and 4 bases from J, with 16 bases between. Germline V lookup: CDR1 GTSNPN, CDR2 SVGIG (reference sequence). The CDR3 runs to 14 residues. DNA for the CDR3: TGTGCCTGGAGAACCTCCTCGCTTTCATACGAGCAGTACTTC. Translation: CAWRTSSLSYEQYF. The whole variable domain, remainder taken from reference TRBV30 and TRBJ2-7, is SQTIHQWPATLVQPVGSPLSLECTVEGTSNPNLYWYRQAAGRGLQLLFYSVGIGQISSEVPQNLSASRPQDRQFILSSKKLLLSDSGFYLCAWRTSSLSYEQYFGPGTRLTVT.

The rearrangement links TRBV28 to TRBJ2-1; maybe TRBD2 (7 bases). The CDR3 spans 13 residues. V was cut by 7 bases and J by 8 bases, with 15 bases left in between. The V gene's germline CDR1 is MDHEN and CDR2 SYDVKM. In DNA, the CDR3 is TGTGCCAGCAACCCCGGGGGGCTGGATGAGCAGTTCTTC. Translation: CASNPGGLDEQFF.

The chain links TRBV3-1 to TRBJ1-1, with a tentative D call TRBD1 (6 bases). The V gene's germline CDR1 is LGHDT and CDR2 YNNKEL (reference sequence). The CDR3 extends over 15 amino acids. The V and J ends lost 3 bases and 0 bases respectively, with 11 bases between them. The CDR3 DNA sequence: TGTGCCAGCAGCCACCGGACAGCCATGAACACTGAAGCTTTCTTT. This encodes CASSHRTAMNTEAFF. The entire variable domain, with the rest obtained from reference TRBV3-1 and TRBJ1-1, is as follows: DTAVSQTPKYLVTQMGNDKSIKCEQNLGHDTMYWYKQDSKKFLKIMFSYNNKELIINETVPNRFSPKSPDKAHLNLHINSLELGDSAVYFCASSHRTAMNTEAFFGQGTRLTVV.

The chain couples TRBV2 to TRBJ1-5; D is unclear. Between the trimmed V and J ends, which lost 6 bases and 2 bases, there was a span of 14 bases. Germline V lookup: CDR1 SNHLY, CDR2 FYNNEI. The CDR3 is 15 amino acids. The CDR3 region has the DNA TGTGCCAGCAGGGGGTGGGGTGGCGGCAATCAGCCCCAGCATTTT. It yields the protein CASRGWGGGNQPQHF. Full variable domain (rest looked up from reference TRBV2 and TRBJ1-5): EPEVTQTPSHQVTQMGQEVILRCVPISNHLYFYWYRQILGQKVEFLVSFYNNEISEKSEIFDDQFSVERPDGSNFTLKIRSTKLEDSAMYFCASRGWGGGNQPQHFGDGTRLSIL.

CDR3 sequence: CASSLVSGTTTYEQYF. The CDR3 nucleotides are TGTGCCAGCAGCCTCGTTAGCGGGACAACCACCTACGAGCAGTACTTC. The chain carries TRBV3-1 and TRBJ2-7, with 8 bases lining up with TRBD2. Germline V gene lookup returns CDR1 LGHDT and CDR2 YNNKEL (reference sequence). The CDR3 consists of 16 residues. V dropped 4 bases and J dropped 2; count of bases not matched to a gene: 10.

The genes are TRBV20-1 and TRBJ2-7; unclear D gene. The CDR3 runs 15 residues. Germline V CDR1 and CDR2: DFQATT, SNEGSKA (reference sequence). V shed 0 bases and J shed 2 bases, with 14 bases lying between them. The CDR3 here is CSARDPQRTTYEQYF. The CDR3 coding sequence is TGCAGTGCTAGAGATCCCCAACGAACCACCTACGAGCAGTACTTC.

The chain couples TRBV7-8 to TRBJ2-3, with D possibly being TRBD1 or TRBD2 (5 bases each). Germline CDR1 is SGHVS and CDR2 is FQNEAQ. This CDR3 region has 16 residues. V lost 8 bases and J lost 2, with 20 bases in between. The CDR3 DNA is TGTGCCAGCGGCTCGCCGGGGCGCAGCTACACAGATACGCAGTATTTT. This encodes CASGSPGRSYTDTQYF.

The CDR3 reads CASIKDTQYF. The CDR3 DNA sequence: TGTGCCAGCATCAAAGATACGCAGTATTTT. This chain links TRBV6-4 with TRBJ2-3; D unclear. Between the trimmed V and J ends, which lost 7 bases and 5 bases, there was a span of 4 bases. CDR3 length: 10 amino acids. The germline gives CDR1 MRHNA, CDR2 SNTAGT.

This chain joins TRBV29-1 and TRBJ2-7; 8 nucleotides align to TRBD2. The CDR3 runs to 14 residues. J gave up 3 bases and V 7 bases, and 11 bases lay outside the gene matches. Germline assignment: CDR1 SQVTM and CDR2 ANQGSEA. CDR3 coding DNA: TGCAGCGCCACCCGGGAGGGGACACACTACGAGCAGTACTTC. Protein sequence: CSATREGTHYEQYF.

The chain couples TRBV5-6 to TRBJ2-1; 9 bases align to TRBD2. The CDR3 totals 16 residues. Germline loops: CDR1 SGHDT, CDR2 YYEEEE. With V trimmed by 3 bases and J by 7 bases, 11 bases remained unmatched. The CDR3 spells CASSYPGTSSGNEQFF. The CDR3 region has the DNA TGTGCCAGCAGCTACCCCGGGACTAGCTCTGGAAATGAGCAGTTCTTC.

J is TRBJ1-4 and V is TRBV4-1; D remains unclear. Germline V gene sequence: CDR1 MGHRA, CDR2 YSYEKL. V was cut by 6 bases and J by 5 bases, with 10 bases left in between. The CDR3 covers 13 residues. The CDR3 region has the DNA TGCGCCAGCAGTCGGGTCTTGAATGAAAAACTGTTTTTT. Protein: CASSRVLNEKLFF.

CDR3 sequence (DNA): TGTGCCAGCAGCCAAGATACTGGGACAGGGGGATATGGCTACACCTTC. Encoded protein: CASSQDTGTGGYGYTF. The genes are TRBV3-1 and TRBJ1-2; 11 positions match TRBD1. V trimming: 0 bases; J trimming: 5 bases; junction bases outside the gene matches: 5. The CDR3 has 16 residues. The germline gives CDR1 LGHDT, CDR2 YNNKEL (reference sequence).

The gene calls are TRBV9 and TRBJ2-2, with D possibly matching TRBD2 (6 bases). CDR3 length: 18 residues. The ends were cut back, 4 bases at V and 3 bases at J, with 22 bases in the middle. Germline values: CDR1 SGDLS, CDR2 YYNGEE. As DNA, the CDR3 is TGTGCCAGCAGCTCCCGGGACTTGTCAACTGAGTACACCGGGGAGCTGTTTTTT. Amino acids: CASSSRDLSTEYTGELFF.

J is TRBJ2-2 and V is TRBV18, with TRBD2 matching 14 bases. Germline V gives CDR1 KGHSH, CDR2 LQKENI. The CDR3 loop spans 18 amino acids. The V segment lost 5 bases and the J segment 3 bases; nucleotides outside the gene matches: 8. CDR3 DNA sequence: TGTGCCAGCTCATCCCGACTAGCGGGAGGGCCCGACACCGGGGAGCTGTTTTTT. This sequence encodes CASSSRLAGGPDTGELFF.

This chain links TRBV21-1 with TRBJ1-5; the D segment call TRBD1 is taken from the table without a DNA check. TRBV21-1 is tagged as a pseudogene. CDR3 length: 14 amino acids. CDR3 sequence (DNA): TGTGCCAGCAGCAAAGACAGGGAGAATCAGCCCCAGCATTTT. This encodes CASSKDRENQPQHF.

The chain joins TRBV9 to TRBJ2-3, with a possible D match to TRBD1 (5 bases). The V and J ends lost 0 bases and 2 bases respectively, with 13 bases between them. CDR1 SGDLS and CDR2 YYNGEE come from the germline V gene. The CDR3 has 16 amino acids. The CDR3 region is CASSVVRQGTTDTQYF. The CDR3 DNA is TGTGCCAGCAGCGTAGTAAGGCAGGGAACCACAGATACGCAGTATTTT.

V gene TRBV12-3 or TRBV12-4 combines with J gene TRBJ1-2; maybe TRBD1 (5 bases). CDR3 length equals 15 residues. Trimming stripped 0 bases from V and 5 bases from J, with 13 bases between. The CDR3 nucleotides are TGTGCCAGCAGTTTAGCCCGGACGGGGGGGTATGGCTACACCTTC. It encodes CASSLARTGGYGYTF.

The chain couples TRBV24-1 to TRBJ2-5; D may correspond to TRBD1 or TRBD2 (5 bases each). V dropped 7 bases and J dropped 5 bases, with 16 bases sitting between them. The CDR3 totals 14 residues. In germline, CDR1 is KGHDR, CDR2 SFDVKD. CDR3 region: CATRGVGARETQYF. CDR3 in DNA: TGTGCCACCAGGGGAGTTGGGGCCCGGGAGACCCAGTACTTC.

The chain carries TRBV5-8 and TRBJ2-5; 8 bases line up with TRBD1. The CDR3 is 15 amino acids. The germline V gene encodes CDR1 SGHTS and CDR2 YDEGEE. V shed 0 bases, J shed 2 bases, and the junction held 3 bases outside the gene matches. The CDR3 nucleotides read TGTGCCAGCAGCTTGGAGGGACAGGCGCAAGAGACCCAGTACTTC. It is translated as CASSLEGQAQETQYF.

This clonotype was picked up one time. The CDR3 spells CASSSRGAVSPEQYF. For the CDR3, the DNA is TGTGCCAGCAGTTCCCGGGGGGCCGTTTCCCCCGAGCAGTACTTC. The chain links TRBV12-3 or TRBV12-4 to TRBJ2-7; possibly TRBD2 for D (7 bases). Trimming removed 4 bases at V and 6 bases at J, with 19 bases between. The CDR3 loop spans 15 amino acids.

The chain carries TRBV30 and TRBJ2-3; D unclear. V was pared by 5 bases and J by 4 bases, with 10 bases between. The length of the CDR3 is 12 residues. CDR1 and CDR2 (germline): GTSNPN, SVGIG (reference sequence). The CDR3 DNA follows: TGTGCCTGGGGTGCGGCGGCAGATACGCAGTATTTT. This encodes CAWGAAADTQYF.

The chain has TRBV7-3 and TRBJ2-2; 12 nucleotides agree with TRBD2. The CDR3 has 16 amino acids. CDR1 is SGHTA and CDR2 is FQGTGA in the germline V gene. With 5 bases clipped from V and 6 bases from J, the junction kept 7 bases outside the gene matches. This CDR3 is CASSPGGTSGSGELFF. CDR3 in DNA: TGTGCCAGCAGCCCGGGGGGGACTAGCGGGTCCGGGGAGCTGTTTTTT.

The chain links TRBV9 to TRBJ1-1; 10 nucleotides align to TRBD1. V dropped 4 bases and J dropped 5; count of bases not matched to a gene: 14. Germline V gene lookup returns CDR1 SGDLS and CDR2 YYNGEE. The CDR3 runs to 17 residues. CDR3 protein: CASSLLGTGVTGTEAFF. The DNA of the CDR3 is TGTGCCAGCAGCTTACTCGGGACAGGGGTGACTGGGACTGAAGCTTTCTTT.

The rearrangement uses TRBV12-3 or TRBV12-4 and TRBJ1-1; D unclear. Trimming took 6 bases from V and 6 from J, leaving 14 bases between them. The CDR3 is 13 residues long. DNA for the CDR3: TGTGCCAGCAGGTCAATGGGGTACGCTGAAGCTTTCTTT. Translated, it gives CASRSMGYAEAFF.

The V gene is TRBV12-3 or TRBV12-4, the J gene TRBJ1-2, with 7 bases aligning to TRBD1. Unmatched junction bases numbered 10, after V lost 7 bases and J lost 5 bases. This CDR3 region has 14 residues. The CDR3 DNA follows: TGTGCCAGCATCCCGGTGGGCAGGGGGTATGGCTACACCTTC. This translates into CASIPVGRGYGYTF.

The J gene is TRBJ2-1, the V gene TRBV10-3; a weak D match, TRBD1 (5 bases). This CDR3 contains 12 residues. Deletions cut 3 bases from V and 6 bases from J, with 6 bases between. Per the germline V gene, CDR1 is ENHRY and CDR2 is SYGVKD. In DNA form, the CDR3 reads TGTGCCATCAGTGAACAGGCCAATGAGCAGTTCTTC. Protein product: CAISEQANEQFF.